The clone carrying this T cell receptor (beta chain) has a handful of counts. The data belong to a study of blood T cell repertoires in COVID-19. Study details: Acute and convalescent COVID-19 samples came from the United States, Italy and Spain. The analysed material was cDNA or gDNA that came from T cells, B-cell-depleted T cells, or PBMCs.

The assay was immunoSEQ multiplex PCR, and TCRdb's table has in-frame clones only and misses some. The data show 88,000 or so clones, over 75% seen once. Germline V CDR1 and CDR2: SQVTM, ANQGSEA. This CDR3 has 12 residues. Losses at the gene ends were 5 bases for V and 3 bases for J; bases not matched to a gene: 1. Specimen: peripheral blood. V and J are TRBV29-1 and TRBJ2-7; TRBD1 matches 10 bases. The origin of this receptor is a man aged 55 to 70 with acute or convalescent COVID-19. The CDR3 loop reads CSVRTGGYEQYF. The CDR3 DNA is TGCAGCGTTCGGACAGGGGGCTACGAGCAGTACTTC.